These 29 T cell receptor beta chains originate from one sample sequenced in a study of T cell clones after liver transplantation. The repertoire was sequenced with immunoSEQ multiplex PCR; TCRdb's copy has only in-frame clones and lacks some. This sample has over 55,000 clones; approximately 70% occur once, and the top ten carry approximately 3%. Sequencing was performed on CD4+ T cells from blood, taken at the approximately 15-month timepoint. The receptors stem from a human patient who received a liver transplant. A subset of T cells may come from the graft donor.

V gene TRBV2 combines with J gene TRBJ2-7; D not certain. The germline V gene has CDR1 SNHLY and CDR2 FYNNEI. Trimming left V 6 bases short and J 1 base short, with 10 bases between. This CDR3 region has 13 residues. CDR3: CASRATPSYEQYF. The CDR3 bases are TGTGCCAGCAGAGCGACACCTTCCTACGAGCAGTACTTC.

The V and J genes are TRBV2 and TRBJ2-2, with TRBD2 matching 7 bases. CDR1 SNHLY and CDR2 FYNNEI come from the germline V gene. The CDR3 length is 15 residues. V dropped 6 bases and J dropped 6; count of bases not matched to a gene: 10. The CDR3 loop reads CASSPTGGWAGELFF. The CDR3, as DNA: TGTGCCAGCAGCCCAACGGGGGGATGGGCCGGGGAGCTGTTTTTT.

The table lists this clone with a few counts. The chain recombines TRBV7-9 with TRBJ1-6; D gene unclear. The V end lost 5 bases, the J end lost 8 bases, and 16 bases lay between the germline ends. Germline V gives CDR1 SEHNR, CDR2 FQNEAQ (reference sequence). The CDR3 sequence is 15 residues long. DNA for the CDR3: TGTGCCAGCAGCCGTCGCCATTCTGGTGATTCACCCCTCCACTTT. Its translation is CASSRRHSGDSPLHF.

In its sample, this clone was seen once. The chain couples TRBV5-1 to TRBJ2-3, with unresolved D. The CDR3 extends over 13 amino acids. V gave up 1 base and J gave up 2 bases, with 5 bases separating them. The germline gives CDR1 SGHRS, CDR2 YFSETQ. CDR3 coding DNA: TGCGCCAGCAGCTTGAATCCCACAGATACGCAGTATTTT. Protein sequence: CASSLNPTDTQYF.

The chain employs TRBV27 and TRBJ1-2; TRBD1 might be the D (5 bases). The germline V gene has CDR1 MNHEY and CDR2 SMNVEV (reference sequence). The V gene lost 5 bases and the J gene lost 4 bases, with 8 bases spanning the gap. The CDR3 totals 12 residues. CDR3 amino acids: CASSPGGYGYTF. The CDR3 coding sequence is TGTGCCAGCAGTCCCGGGGGCTATGGCTACACCTTC.

This sequence joins TRBV6-1 and TRBJ1-6, with D hard to call. Between the trimmed V and J ends, which lost 0 bases and 1 base, there was a span of 16 bases. CDR3 length: 19 amino acids. Germline V lookup: CDR1 MNHNS, CDR2 SASEGT. The CDR3 DNA reads as TGTGCCAGCAGTGAAGCGAAGGGAGGTGGATGGTCCTATAATTCACCCCTCCACTTT. Translating gives CASSEAKGGGWSYNSPLHF.

The rearrangement links TRBV30 to TRBJ1-1; possible D gene TRBD1, 5 bases. The CDR3 covers 16 residues. CDR1 GTSNPN and CDR2 SVGIG come from the germline V gene (reference sequence). V was trimmed by 0 bases and J by 1 base, leaving 15 bases between them. This CDR3 is CAWSVGWGRGNTEAFF. In DNA form, the CDR3 reads TGTGCCTGGAGTGTCGGTTGGGGAAGGGGGAACACTGAAGCTTTCTTT. Together with reference TRBV30 and TRBJ1-1, the CDR3 gives the full variable domain: SQTIHQWPATLVQPVGSPLSLECTVEGTSNPNLYWYRQAAGRGLQLLFYSVGIGQISSEVPQNLSASRPQDRQFILSSKKLLLSDSGFYLCAWSVGWGRGNTEAFFGQGTRLTVV.

This chain links TRBV5-6 with TRBJ1-2; D is perhaps TRBD1 (6 bases). Germline V gene lookup returns CDR1 SGHDT and CDR2 YYEEEE. CDR3 length: 13 amino acids. Trimming cost V 0 bases and J 7 bases, with 10 bases left between them. For the CDR3, the DNA is TGTGCCAGCAGCTTGGGACAGGCAGGTGGCTACACCTTC. Amino acids: CASSLGQAGGYTF. Drawing the rest from reference TRBV5-6 and TRBJ1-2, the complete variable domain is DAGVTQSPTHLIKTRGQQVTLRCSPKSGHDTVSWYQQALGQGPQFIFQYYEEEERQRGNFPDRFSGHQFPNYSSELNVNALLLGDSALYLCASSLGQAGGYTFGSGTRLTVV.

The genes are TRBV2 and TRBJ2-5; tentative D call: TRBD2 (5 bases). Germline CDR1 SNHLY, CDR2 FYNNEI. The CDR3 runs to 14 residues. Trimming pared 4 bases from V and 2 bases from J, leaving 11 bases between. CDR3 sequence: CASSADLIQETQYF. DNA of the CDR3: TGTGCCAGCAGTGCGGACTTAATACAAGAGACCCAGTACTTC.

The V and J genes are TRBV28 and TRBJ2-7; the match to TRBD1 covers 12 bases. V lost 4 bases, J lost 12 bases, and 10 bases stayed unmatched. The germline gives CDR1 MDHEN, CDR2 SYDVKM. The CDR3 has 14 amino acids. In DNA form, the CDR3 reads TGTGCCAGCAGTTACCCCGGGACAGGGGGCTATCCGTACTTC. Translated: CASSYPGTGGYPYF.

This clone is labeled medium-sized (0.01 to 0.1%). J is TRBJ2-7 and V is TRBV7-9; possible D gene TRBD1, 5 bases. There are 14 residues in the CDR3. V lost 1 base and J 4 bases, leaving 11 bases between the germline ends. Germline values: CDR1 SEHNR, CDR2 FQNEAQ (reference sequence). The CDR3 protein is CASSLDARVYEQYV. The DNA of the CDR3 is TGTGCCAGCAGCTTAGACGCCAGGGTTTACGAGCAGTACGTC.

The chain is built from TRBV6-5 and TRBJ2-7; D gene ambiguous. Trimming removed 6 bases at V and 1 base at J, with 10 bases between. Germline lookup yields CDR1 MNHEY and CDR2 SVGAGI. CDR3 size: 13 residues. This CDR3 is CASSQATSYEQYV. The CDR3 nucleotides are TGTGCCAGCAGCCAAGCGACTTCCTACGAGCAGTACGTC.

CDR3 sequence (DNA): TGTGCCAGCAGTTCACTTTATCTGGGACAGCCCCAGCATTTT. It translates to CASSSLYLGQPQHF. V gene TRBV27 combines with J gene TRBJ1-5; D is uncertain. The germline gives CDR1 MNHEY, CDR2 SMNVEV (reference sequence). This CDR3 spans 14 amino acids. The ends were cut back, 4 bases at V and 7 bases at J, with 14 bases in the middle.

The chain employs TRBV21-1 and TRBJ2-2. TRBV21-1 is a recognized pseudogene. This CDR3 is 14 amino acids long. CDR3 bases: TGTGCCAGCAGGAAAAAAGGGCACACCGGGGAGCTGTTTTTT. This sequence encodes CASRKKGHTGELFF.

This clone is termed large. The chain has TRBV5-1 and TRBJ2-1; the D call may be TRBD1 or TRBD2 (6 bases each). The CDR3 is 15 residues long. The ends were cut back, 1 base at V and 2 bases at J, with 10 bases in the middle. CDR1 is SGHRS and CDR2 is YFSETQ in the germline V gene. The CDR3 nucleotides are TGCGCCAGCAGCTTGTCCGGGGGCGCCTACAATGAGCAGTTCTTC. Protein: CASSLSGGAYNEQFF.

J is TRBJ2-7 and V is TRBV7-9, with 7 bases matching TRBD1. The CDR3 is made up of 14 amino acids. Per germline, CDR1 SEHNR and CDR2 FQNEAQ (reference sequence). The V and J ends lost 4 bases and 3 bases, in that order; junction bases with no gene match: 6. The CDR3 here is CASSSLDRVYEQYV. The CDR3 coding sequence is TGTGCCAGCAGCTCCCTTGACAGGGTCTACGAGCAGTACGTC.

On this clone itself: The same CDR3 also results from other DNA sequences found in this sample. This sequence joins TRBV7-9 and TRBJ1-3; D may be TRBD1 (6 bases). Germline lookup yields CDR1 SEHNR and CDR2 FQNEAQ (reference sequence). This CDR3 region has 15 residues. V was shortened by 5 bases and J by 2 bases, with 13 bases between the two germline ends. The CDR3, as DNA: TGTGCCAGCAGCCCACAGGGTGTTGCTGGAAACACCATATATTTT. Translating it yields CASSPQGVAGNTIYF.

The DNA of the CDR3 is TGTGCCTGGAGTCCCAAGGACATGAACACTGAAGCTTTCTTT. Its translation: CAWSPKDMNTEAFF. V gene TRBV30 combines with J gene TRBJ1-1, with D possibly TRBD1 on 5 matching bases. Germline CDR1 is GTSNPN and CDR2 is SVGIG (reference sequence). Trimming cost V 2 bases and J 0 bases, with 10 bases left between them. The CDR3 is 14 residues long. Full variable domain (remainder filled in from reference TRBV30 and TRBJ1-1): SQTIHQWPATLVQPVGSPLSLECTVEGTSNPNLYWYRQAAGRGLQLLFYSVGIGQISSEVPQNLSASRPQDRQFILSSKKLLLSDSGFYLCAWSPKDMNTEAFFGQGTRLTVV.

The V call is TRBV6-1, the J call TRBJ2-3; D uncertain. CDR3 length: 15 amino acids. Deletions cut 5 bases from V and 1 base from J, with 13 bases between. Germline CDR1 is MNHNS and CDR2 is SASEGT. The CDR3 DNA is TGTGCCAGCAGTCAACCTCCCGCGGGCACAGATACGCAGTATTTT. Translating it yields CASSQPPAGTDTQYF.

The gene calls are TRBV27 and TRBJ2-5, with D uncertain. Between the trimmed V and J ends, which lost 5 bases and 2 bases, there was a span of 6 bases. The CDR3 has 12 residues. Germline V gives CDR1 MNHEY, CDR2 SMNVEV (reference sequence). The CDR3 coding sequence is TGTGCCAGCAGTACGGATCAAGAGACCCAGTACTTC. Translated: CASSTDQETQYF.

The gene calls are TRBV21-1 and TRBJ1-6. TRBV21-1 is shown as a pseudogene. This CDR3 is 15 amino acids long. The CDR3 DNA is TGTGCCAGCAGCAAAACCAGACAGGGAGGGTCTCCCCTCCACTTT. Translation: CASSKTRQGGSPLHF.

DNA of the CDR3: TGTGCCAGCAGGGAGAGTAGGGGACCTAATGAAAAACTGTTTTTT. Protein: CASRESRGPNEKLFF. The chain links TRBV2 to TRBJ1-4; a possible D gene is TRBD1 (5 bases). The CDR3 is 15 amino acids. Trimming removed 6 bases from V and 3 bases from J, with 14 bases in between. Looked up from germline, CDR1 is SNHLY and CDR2 is FYNNEI.

This clone was seen more than once but under ten times. CDR3 sequence reads: CSVEENGGTEAFF. DNA of the CDR3: TGCAGCGTTGAAGAGAATGGAGGCACTGAAGCTTTCTTT. The J gene is TRBJ1-1, the V gene TRBV29-1; no clear D. The CDR3 sequence is 13 residues long. Trimming pared 0 bases from V and 4 bases from J, leaving 9 bases between. Germline V gene data show CDR1 as SQVTM and CDR2 as ANQGSEA.

This rearrangement joins TRBV5-1 to TRBJ1-5, with TRBD1 identical over 9 bases. The CDR3 extends over 15 amino acids. CDR1 is SGHRS, CDR2 YFSETQ, per germline. J gave up 0 bases and V 2 bases, and 0 bases lay outside the gene matches. CDR3 nucleotide sequence: TGCGCCAGCAGCTTACAGGGGGCTAGCAATCAGCCCCAGCATTTT. The encoded protein is CASSLQGASNQPQHF.

The chain uses TRBV18 and TRBJ2-1, with D possibly being TRBD1 or TRBD2 (5 bases each). The V gene's germline CDR1 is KGHSH and CDR2 LQKENI. The V gene lost 1 base and the J gene lost 0 bases, with 7 bases spanning the gap. This CDR3 has 15 amino acids. The CDR3 region is CASSPRGSSYNEQFF. CDR3 sequence (DNA): TGTGCCAGCTCACCACGGGGGAGCTCCTACAATGAGCAGTTCTTC.

This clone was observed a handful of times. The V call is TRBV5-1, the J call TRBJ2-5, with 12 bases aligning to TRBD2. Germline V CDR1 and CDR2: SGHRS, YFSETQ. The V gene end was trimmed by 4 bases and the J gene end by 1 base; junction bases not matched to a gene: 14. This CDR3 has 19 residues. The chain's CDR3 is CASSQTDPGLAGRQETQYF. The CDR3, as DNA: TGCGCCAGCAGCCAGACCGATCCGGGACTAGCGGGCCGCCAAGAGACCCAGTACTTC.

CDR3 sequence (DNA): TGTGCCTGGAGTGTACAACAGGGCTATGGCTACACCTTC. Amino acids: CAWSVQQGYGYTF. The V call is TRBV30, the J call TRBJ1-2; D perhaps matches TRBD1 (6 bases). V was pared by 0 bases and J by 4 bases, with 9 bases between. CDR1 is GTSNPN and CDR2 is SVGIG in the germline V gene (reference sequence). This CDR3 contains 13 residues.

The chain employs TRBV21-1 and TRBJ1-1. TRBV21-1 is deemed a pseudogene. The length of the CDR3 is 15 residues. CDR3 in amino acids: CASSKGADLNTEAFF. CDR3 sequence (DNA): TGTGCCAGCAGCAAAGGAGCAGACCTGAACACTGAAGCTTTCTTT.

The V call is TRBV25-1, the J call TRBJ1-2; 9 bases line up with TRBD1. The CDR3 runs 17 residues. Germline V gene lookup returns CDR1 MGHDK and CDR2 SYGVNS. Trimming cost V 7 bases and J 0 bases; bases outside gene matches: 12. The CDR3 region has the DNA TGTGCCAGCATGAGTAGGACAGGGGCAAAAGCTAACTATGGCTACACCTTC. This gives the protein CASMSRTGAKANYGYTF.